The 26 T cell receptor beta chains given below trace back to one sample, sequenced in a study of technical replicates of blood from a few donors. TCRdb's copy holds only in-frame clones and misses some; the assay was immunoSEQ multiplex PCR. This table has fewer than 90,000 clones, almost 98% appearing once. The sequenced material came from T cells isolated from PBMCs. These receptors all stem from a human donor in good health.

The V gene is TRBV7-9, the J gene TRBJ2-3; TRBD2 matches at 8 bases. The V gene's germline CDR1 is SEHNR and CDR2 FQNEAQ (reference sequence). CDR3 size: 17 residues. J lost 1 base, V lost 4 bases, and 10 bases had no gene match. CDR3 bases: TGTGCCAGCAGCTCAACCGGGACTAGAGAGGGCACAGATACGCAGTATTTT. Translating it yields CASSSTGTREGTDTQYF.

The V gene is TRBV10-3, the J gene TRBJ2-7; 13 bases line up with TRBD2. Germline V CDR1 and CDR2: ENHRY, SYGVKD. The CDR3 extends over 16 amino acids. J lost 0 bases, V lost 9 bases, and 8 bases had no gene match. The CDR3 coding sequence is TGTGCCATGGCTCCGGGACTAGCGGGACCCTCCTACGAGCAGTACTTC. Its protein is CAMAPGLAGPSYEQYF.

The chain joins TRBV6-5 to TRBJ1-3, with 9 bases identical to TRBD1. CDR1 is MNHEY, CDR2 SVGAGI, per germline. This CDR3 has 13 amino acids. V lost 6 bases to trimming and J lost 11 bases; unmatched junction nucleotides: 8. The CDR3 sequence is CASRPGQGYSIYF. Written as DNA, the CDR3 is TGTGCCAGCAGACCGGGACAGGGTTACTCCATATATTTT.

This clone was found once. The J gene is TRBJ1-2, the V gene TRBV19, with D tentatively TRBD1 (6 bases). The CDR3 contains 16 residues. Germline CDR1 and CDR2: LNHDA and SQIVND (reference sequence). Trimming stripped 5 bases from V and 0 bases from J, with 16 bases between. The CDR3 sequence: CASSLSDRLSNYGYTF. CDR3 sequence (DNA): TGTGCCAGTAGTCTCTCGGACAGATTATCTAACTATGGCTACACCTTC. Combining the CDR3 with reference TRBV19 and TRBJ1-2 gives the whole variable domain DGGITQSPKYLFRKEGQNVTLSCEQNLNHDAMYWYRQDPGQGLRLIYYSQIVNDFQKGDIAEGYSVSREKKESFPLTVTSAQKNPTAFYLCASSLSDRLSNYGYTFGSGTRLTVV.

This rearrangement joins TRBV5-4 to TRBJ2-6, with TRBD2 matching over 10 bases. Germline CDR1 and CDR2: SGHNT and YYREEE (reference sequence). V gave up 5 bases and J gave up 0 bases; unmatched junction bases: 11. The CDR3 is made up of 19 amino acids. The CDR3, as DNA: TGTGCCAGCAGTGACCGACTAGCGGGCTCATACTCTGGGGCCAACGTCCTGACTTTC. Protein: CASSDRLAGSYSGANVLTF.

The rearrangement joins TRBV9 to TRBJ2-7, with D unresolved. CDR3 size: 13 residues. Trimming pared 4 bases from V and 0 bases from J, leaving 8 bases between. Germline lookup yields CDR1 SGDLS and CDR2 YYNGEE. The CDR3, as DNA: TGTGCCAGCAGCCCCACAGTCTCCTACGAGCAGTACTTC. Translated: CASSPTVSYEQYF.

CDR3 amino acids: CASSPGGLGADTQYF. DNA for the CDR3: TGTGCCAGCAGCCCCGGGGGGTTAGGGGCAGATACGCAGTATTTT. This chain uses TRBV5-4 with TRBJ2-3; 7 bases are a match to TRBD2. This CDR3 comprises 15 residues. CDR1 and CDR2 (germline): SGHNT, YYREEE (reference sequence). After removal of 4 bases from V and 4 bases from J, the junction contained 9 bases not matched to a gene.

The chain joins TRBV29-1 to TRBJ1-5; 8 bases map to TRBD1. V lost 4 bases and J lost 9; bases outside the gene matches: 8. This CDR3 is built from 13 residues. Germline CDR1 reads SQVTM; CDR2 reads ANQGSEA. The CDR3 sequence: CSVGTGGARPQHF. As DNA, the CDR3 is TGCAGCGTTGGTACAGGGGGTGCAAGGCCCCAGCATTTT.

The CDR3 sequence is CASSLVYPSHLYEQFF. The CDR3 nucleotides read TGCGCCAGCAGCTTGGTGTATCCATCCCACTTGTATGAGCAGTTCTTC. The chain joins TRBV5-1 to TRBJ2-1, with unresolved D. CDR3 length equals 16 residues. The germline gives CDR1 SGHRS, CDR2 YFSETQ. V lost 0 bases to trimming and J lost 8 bases, with 18 bases between them.

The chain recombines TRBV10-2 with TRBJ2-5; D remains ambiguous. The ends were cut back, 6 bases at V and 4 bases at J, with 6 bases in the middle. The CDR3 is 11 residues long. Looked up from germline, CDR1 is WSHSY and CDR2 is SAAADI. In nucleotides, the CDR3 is TGCGCCAGCAGGACGGGAGAGACCCAGTACTTC. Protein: CASRTGETQYF.

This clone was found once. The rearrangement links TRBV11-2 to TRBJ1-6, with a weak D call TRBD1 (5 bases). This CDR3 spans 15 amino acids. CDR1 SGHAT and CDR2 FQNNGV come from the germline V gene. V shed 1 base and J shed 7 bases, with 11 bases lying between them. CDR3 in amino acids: CASSLGAGMNSPLHF. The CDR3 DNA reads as TGTGCCAGCAGCTTAGGTGCAGGGATGAATTCACCCCTCCACTTT.

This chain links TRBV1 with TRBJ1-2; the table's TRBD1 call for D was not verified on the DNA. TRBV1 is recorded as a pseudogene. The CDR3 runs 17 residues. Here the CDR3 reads CTSSQDQSGQGAYGYTF. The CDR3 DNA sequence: TGCACCAGCAGCCAAGATCAGTCCGGACAGGGGGCCTATGGCTACACCTTC.

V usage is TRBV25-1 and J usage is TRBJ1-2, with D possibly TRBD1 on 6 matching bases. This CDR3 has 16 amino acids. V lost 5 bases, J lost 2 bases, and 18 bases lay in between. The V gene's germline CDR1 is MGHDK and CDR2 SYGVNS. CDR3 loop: CASSSTPDRPNYGYTF. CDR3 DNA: TGTGCCAGCAGTTCTACCCCGGACAGACCCAACTATGGCTACACCTTC.

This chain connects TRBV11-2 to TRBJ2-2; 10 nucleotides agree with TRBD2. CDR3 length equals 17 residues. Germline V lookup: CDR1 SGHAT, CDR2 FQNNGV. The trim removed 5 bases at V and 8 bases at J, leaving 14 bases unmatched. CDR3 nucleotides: TGTGCCAGCAGCCCGAAGTCTAGCGGGGGACCTAGGGGGGAGCTGTTTTTT. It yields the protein CASSPKSSGGPRGELFF.

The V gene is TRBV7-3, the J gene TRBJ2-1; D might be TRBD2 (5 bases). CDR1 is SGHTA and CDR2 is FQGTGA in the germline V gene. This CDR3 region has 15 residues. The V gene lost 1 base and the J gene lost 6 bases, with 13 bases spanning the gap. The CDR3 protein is CASSLISGVGNEQFF. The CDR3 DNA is TGTGCCAGCAGCTTAATTTCCGGGGTTGGCAATGAGCAGTTCTTC. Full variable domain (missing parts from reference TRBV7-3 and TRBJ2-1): GAGVSQTPSNKVTEKGKYVELRCDPISGHTALYWYRQSLGQGPEFLIYFQGTGAADDSGLPNDRFFAVRPEGSVSTLKIQRTERGDSAVYLCASSLISGVGNEQFFGPGTRLTVL.

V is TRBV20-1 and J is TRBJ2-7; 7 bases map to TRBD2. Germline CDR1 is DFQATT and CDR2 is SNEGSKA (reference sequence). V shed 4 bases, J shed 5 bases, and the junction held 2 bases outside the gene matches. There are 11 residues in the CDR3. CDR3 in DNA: TGCAGTGCTATGACTAGCCACGAGCAGTACTTC. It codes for CSAMTSHEQYF.

The DNA of the CDR3 is TGCAGCGCCTTAGGGACAGCAAACTATGGCTACACCTTC. Translating it yields CSALGTANYGYTF. V usage is TRBV29-1 and J usage is TRBJ1-2, with TRBD1 matching 7 bases. The germline V gene encodes CDR1 SQVTM and CDR2 ANQGSEA. The V gene end was trimmed by 7 bases and the J gene end by 2 bases; junction bases not matched to a gene: 7. This CDR3 comprises 13 residues. Full variable domain (rest looked up from reference TRBV29-1 and TRBJ1-2): SAVISQKPSRDICQRGTSLTIQCQVDSQVTMMFWYRQQPGQSLTLIATANQGSEATYESGFVIDKFPISRPNLTFSTLTVSNMSPEDSSIYLCSALGTANYGYTFGSGTRLTVV.

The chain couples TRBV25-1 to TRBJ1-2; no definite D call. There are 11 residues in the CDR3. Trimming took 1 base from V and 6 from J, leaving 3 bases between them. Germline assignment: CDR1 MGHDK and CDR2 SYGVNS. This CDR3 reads CASSESDGYTF. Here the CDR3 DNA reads TGTGCCAGCAGTGAATCGGATGGCTACACCTTC.

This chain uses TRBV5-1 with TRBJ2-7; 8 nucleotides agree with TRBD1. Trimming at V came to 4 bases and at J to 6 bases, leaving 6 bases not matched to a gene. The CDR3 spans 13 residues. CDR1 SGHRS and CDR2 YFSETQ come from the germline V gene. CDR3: CASSQQGVSEQYF. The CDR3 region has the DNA TGCGCCAGCAGCCAACAGGGGGTCTCCGAGCAGTACTTC.

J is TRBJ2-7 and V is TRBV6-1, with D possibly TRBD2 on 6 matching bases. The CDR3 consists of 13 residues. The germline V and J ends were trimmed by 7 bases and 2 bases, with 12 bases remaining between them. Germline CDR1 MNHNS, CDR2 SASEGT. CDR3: CASNRDSTYEQYF. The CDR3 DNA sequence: TGTGCCAGCAACCGGGACTCAACCTACGAGCAGTACTTC.

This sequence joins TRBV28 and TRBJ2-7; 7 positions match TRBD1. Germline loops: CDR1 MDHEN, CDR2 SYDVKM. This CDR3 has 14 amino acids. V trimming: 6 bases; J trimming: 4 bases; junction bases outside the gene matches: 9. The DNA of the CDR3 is TGTGCCAGCAGAGTGGGACAGTTCCCATACGAGCAGTACTTC. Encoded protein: CASRVGQFPYEQYF.

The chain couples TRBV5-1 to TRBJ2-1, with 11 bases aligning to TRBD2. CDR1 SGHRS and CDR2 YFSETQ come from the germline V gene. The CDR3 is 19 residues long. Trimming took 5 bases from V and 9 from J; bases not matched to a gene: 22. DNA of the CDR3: TGCGCCAGCAGGGGGACAGGGCCAAAGACTAGCGGGGATCGTAGTGAGCAGTTCTTC. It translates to CASRGTGPKTSGDRSEQFF.

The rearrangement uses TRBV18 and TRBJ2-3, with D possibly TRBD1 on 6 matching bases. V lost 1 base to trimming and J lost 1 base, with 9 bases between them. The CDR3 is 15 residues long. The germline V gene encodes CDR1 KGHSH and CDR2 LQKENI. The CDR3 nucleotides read TGTGCCAGCTCACCACGACCAGGGGGCACAGATACGCAGTATTTT. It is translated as CASSPRPGGTDTQYF.

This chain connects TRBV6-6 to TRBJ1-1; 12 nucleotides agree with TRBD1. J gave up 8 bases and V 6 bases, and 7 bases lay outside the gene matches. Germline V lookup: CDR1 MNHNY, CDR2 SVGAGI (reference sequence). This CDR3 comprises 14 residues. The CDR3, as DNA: TGTGCCAGCAGAACCGGGACAGGGGGCCCAGAAGCTTTCTTT. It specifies CASRTGTGGPEAFF.

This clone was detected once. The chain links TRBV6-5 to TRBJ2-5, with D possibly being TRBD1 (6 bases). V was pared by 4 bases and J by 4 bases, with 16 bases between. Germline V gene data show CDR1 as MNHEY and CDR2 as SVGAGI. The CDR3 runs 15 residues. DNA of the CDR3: TGTGCCAGCAGTTTACAGGGTTCGGCGGCAGAGACCCAGTACTTC. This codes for CASSLQGSAAETQYF.

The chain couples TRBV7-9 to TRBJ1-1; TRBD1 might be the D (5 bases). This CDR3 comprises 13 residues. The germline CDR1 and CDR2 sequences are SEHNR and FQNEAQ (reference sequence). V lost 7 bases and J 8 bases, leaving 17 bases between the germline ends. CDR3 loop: CASTPSLTAEAFF. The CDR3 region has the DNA TGTGCCAGCACCCCCTCCCTGACAGCGGAAGCTTTCTTT.